The 23 T cell receptor beta chains below were found in one sample sequenced in a study of blood T cell repertoires in COVID-19 (dated by TCRdb to the early 2020s). The library was produced with the immunoSEQ multiplex PCR assay. Drawn from immuneACCESS, this table holds only the in-frame rearrangements with V and J called that TCRdb kept. Clones are partly lost; checked studies trace under half to an unresolved V gene and leave the rest unexplained. Across this sample there are under 250,000 clones, with over 80% seen only once. Under 3% of the sample belongs to the ten largest clones. Sequencing input: peripheral blood. Every receptor here comes from a woman in her 70s with active or convalescent COVID-19.

CDR3 DNA sequence: TGTGCCAGCAGTCCCCGAAGGGGGCATGGTGAAAAACTGTTTTTT. Amino acid sequence: CASSPRRGHGEKLFF. The chain couples TRBV27 to TRBJ1-4; 7 bases map to TRBD1. The CDR3 has 15 amino acids. In germline, CDR1 is MNHEY, CDR2 SMNVEV (reference sequence). V lost 5 bases, J lost 7 bases, and 10 bases stayed unmatched.

The V call is TRBV5-1, the J call TRBJ2-2; TRBD2 might be the D (5 bases). The ends were cut back, 9 bases at V and 1 base at J, with 16 bases in the middle. The CDR3 covers 15 residues. The germline V gene encodes CDR1 SGHRS and CDR2 YFSETQ. CDR3 region: CATRRGSENTGELFF. The CDR3 nucleotides are TGCGCCACCAGGAGAGGGTCTGAGAACACCGGGGAGCTGTTTTTT.

The chain recombines TRBV5-4 with TRBJ2-3, with D tentatively TRBD2 (6 bases). The CDR3 has 16 amino acids. The V end lost 6 bases, the J end lost 2 bases, and 19 bases lay between the germline ends. Germline CDR1 SGHNT, CDR2 YYREEE (reference sequence). CDR3 DNA: TGTGCCAGCACCATAAAGTTAGCGGTGGACACAGATACGCAGTATTTT. Translating gives CASTIKLAVDTDTQYF.

The chain uses TRBV7-9 and TRBJ2-2; TRBD2 matches 8 bases. V was clipped by 2 bases and J by 5 bases; unmatched bases: 4. CDR1 and CDR2 from the germline V gene are SEHNR and FQNEAQ (reference sequence). The CDR3 sequence is 15 residues long. The CDR3, as DNA: TGTGCCAGCAGCTTACTCGGGGGGGTGACCGGGGAGCTGTTTTTT. It translates to CASSLLGGVTGELFF.

This rearrangement joins TRBV6-1 to TRBJ1-1; TRBD1 is a possible D gene (5 bases). V was trimmed by 2 bases and J by 5 bases, leaving 12 bases between them. The length of the CDR3 is 14 residues. Germline CDR1 MNHNS, CDR2 SASEGT. The CDR3 sequence is CASSEWIGATEAFF. For the CDR3, the DNA is TGTGCCAGCAGTGAATGGATAGGGGCAACTGAAGCTTTCTTT.

The chain has TRBV6-1 and TRBJ1-3; perhaps TRBD1 as D (6 bases). V was pared by 2 bases and J by 7 bases, with 18 bases between. The CDR3 length is 16 residues. CDR1 MNHNS and CDR2 SASEGT come from the germline V gene. In DNA, the CDR3 is TGTGCCAGCAGTGAACAGCGGGGGCGGCTCTTGAACACCATATATTTT. It translates to CASSEQRGRLLNTIYF.

A word on this clone: The sample contains more than one DNA sequence encoding this CDR3. The chain has TRBV6-2 or TRBV6-3 and TRBJ2-7, with 11 nucleotides matching TRBD2. CDR1 is MNHEY and CDR2 is SVGEGT in the germline V gene. The CDR3 totals 16 residues. V was pared by 2 bases and J by 2 bases, with 5 bases of the junction left unmatched. CDR3 amino acids: CASSYGGLAVTYEQYF. As DNA, the CDR3 is TGTGCCAGCAGTTACGGGGGACTAGCGGTAACCTACGAGCAGTACTTC.

The genes are TRBV5-8 and TRBJ2-7; TRBD2 is a possible D gene (5 bases). CDR3 size: 13 residues. Trimming removed 0 bases from V and 3 bases from J, with 7 bases in between. In germline, CDR1 is SGHTS, CDR2 YDEGEE. For the CDR3, the DNA is TGTGCCAGCAGCTTGGCGGGGTACTACGAGCAGTACTTC. This gives the protein CASSLAGYYEQYF.

V is TRBV6-5 and J is TRBJ2-7; TRBD2 matches at 7 bases. Germline V lookup: CDR1 MNHEY, CDR2 SVGAGI. The CDR3 length is 14 residues. The junction had 5 bases not matched to a gene; V was cut back by 6 bases and J by 0 bases. As DNA, the CDR3 is TGTGCCAGCAGGCGGGAGCCCCTCTCCTACGAGCAGTACTTC. It yields the protein CASRREPLSYEQYF.

This clone was recorded once. The chain carries TRBV4-1 and TRBJ2-5; D unclear. The V gene lost 4 bases and the J gene lost 1 base, with 13 bases spanning the gap. This CDR3 has 15 amino acids. Germline V gene data show CDR1 as MGHRA and CDR2 as YSYEKL. DNA of the CDR3: TGCGCCAGCAGCCCGCAAGCCTATCCCCAAGAGACCCAGTACTTC. This encodes CASSPQAYPQETQYF.

In nucleotides, the CDR3 is TGTGCCAGCAGCGTTCAACTTGCCGAGCAGTACTTC. It encodes CASSVQLAEQYF. The chain uses TRBV7-2 and TRBJ2-7; D is unresolved. The CDR3 sequence is 12 residues long. The V end lost 5 bases, the J end lost 6 bases, and 11 bases lay between the germline ends. Per germline, CDR1 SGHTA and CDR2 FQGNSA.

This chain connects TRBV7-2 to TRBJ2-7; a possible D gene is TRBD2 (5 bases). This CDR3 contains 14 residues. CDR1 and CDR2 (germline): SGHTA, FQGNSA. V lost 1 base, J lost 5 bases, and 12 bases lay in between. CDR3 region: CASSLGGLNHEQYF. CDR3 sequence (DNA): TGTGCCAGCAGCTTAGGCGGGCTGAATCACGAGCAGTACTTC.

The chain joins TRBV9 to TRBJ2-5, with TRBD1 as a possible D gene (6 bases). The ends were cut back, 3 bases at V and 5 bases at J, with 20 bases in the middle. CDR1 is SGDLS, CDR2 YYNGEE, per germline. The CDR3 extends over 16 amino acids. The CDR3 sequence: CASSASIGPQGETQYF. The DNA for the CDR3 is TGTGCCAGCAGCGCCTCCATAGGGCCACAGGGCGAGACCCAGTACTTC.

The chain is built from TRBV29-1 and TRBJ2-3; the D is unclear. The length of the CDR3 is 10 residues. In germline, CDR1 is SQVTM, CDR2 ANQGSEA. The CDR3 DNA reads as TGCACGAGTAGCACAGATACGCAGTATTTT. Translating gives CTSSTDTQYF.

This clone appeared a few times. The chain couples TRBV4-1 to TRBJ1-6, with 9 bases that match TRBD1. The V and J ends lost 4 bases and 7 bases, in that order; junction bases with no gene match: 11. The germline CDR1 and CDR2 sequences are MGHRA and YSYEKL. The CDR3 runs 17 residues. As DNA, the CDR3 is TGCGCCAGCAGCCCGACCGCTGGACAGGGGAGAAATTCACCCCTCCACTTT. This encodes CASSPTAGQGRNSPLHF.

This chain links TRBV7-2 with TRBJ2-5, with D tentatively TRBD2 (5 bases). Trimming removed 4 bases from V and 3 bases from J, with 12 bases in between. In germline, CDR1 is SGHTA, CDR2 FQGNSA. The CDR3 contains 14 residues. This CDR3 is CASSSGFIKETQYF. In DNA form, the CDR3 reads TGTGCCAGCAGCTCGGGATTCATAAAAGAGACCCAGTACTTC.

CDR3 in DNA: TGTGCCAGCAGCGTAGTAGGGGAGGGGACTGAAGCTTTCTTT. It encodes CASSVVGEGTEAFF. The J gene is TRBJ1-1, the V gene TRBV9; maybe TRBD1 (5 bases). CDR1 and CDR2 (germline): SGDLS, YYNGEE. The CDR3 loop spans 14 amino acids. Deletions cut 0 bases from V and 5 bases from J, with 11 bases between.

The genes are TRBV6-6 and TRBJ2-5, with 7 bases identical to TRBD1. This CDR3 spans 14 amino acids. The trim removed 4 bases at V and 3 bases at J, leaving 5 bases unmatched. The germline gives CDR1 MNHNY, CDR2 SVGAGI (reference sequence). The CDR3 region is CASSFGTAKETQYF. The CDR3 coding sequence is TGTGCCAGCAGTTTCGGGACAGCAAAAGAGACCCAGTACTTC.

The chain links TRBV6-5 to TRBJ1-5; TRBD1 matches at 10 bases. The germline V gene has CDR1 MNHEY and CDR2 SVGAGI. J was trimmed by 1 base and V by 7 bases; bases with no gene match: 1. CDR3 length equals 14 residues. The CDR3, as DNA: TGTGCCAGCACGGGACAGGGGAGCAATCAGCCCCAGCATTTT. It encodes CASTGQGSNQPQHF.

The rearrangement uses TRBV7-9 and TRBJ1-1; D is possibly TRBD1 (5 bases). V was shortened by 5 bases and J by 6 bases, with 16 bases between the two germline ends. This CDR3 contains 14 residues. Germline-derived CDR1 and CDR2 are SEHNR and FQNEAQ (reference sequence). The CDR3 coding sequence is TGTGCCAGCAGCCTTCACGGCAGGGAAGCTGAAGCTTTCTTT. Translated, it gives CASSLHGREAEAFF.

This rearrangement joins TRBV5-6 to TRBJ2-5; the match to TRBD2 covers 8 bases. J was trimmed by 2 bases and V by 7 bases; bases with no gene match: 7. Looked up from germline, CDR1 is SGHDT and CDR2 is YYEEEE. This CDR3 has 14 residues. Here the CDR3 reads CASLTGGIQETQYF. DNA of the CDR3: TGTGCCAGCTTAACGGGAGGGATACAAGAGACCCAGTACTTC.

V is TRBV7-9 and J is TRBJ2-3; 7 nucleotides match TRBD2. This CDR3 spans 18 amino acids. Germline V CDR1 and CDR2: SEHNR, FQNEAQ (reference sequence). Germline trimming cut 5 bases from V and 0 bases from J; bases unmatched to any gene: 14. CDR3 coding DNA: TGTGCCAGCAGCCCAAGCCCGACTAGCTTCACAAGCACAGATACGCAGTATTTT. Its translation: CASSPSPTSFTSTDTQYF.

The chain joins TRBV4-3 to TRBJ1-3; D is unclear. The germline CDR1 and CDR2 sequences are LGHNA and YSLEER. Trimming left V 5 bases short and J 0 bases short, with 11 bases between. This CDR3 region has 15 residues. The CDR3 protein is CASSLNTLSGNTIYF. In DNA, the CDR3 is TGCGCCAGCAGCTTAAACACGCTCTCTGGAAACACCATATATTTT.